The clone carrying this T cell receptor beta chain was observed a single time. No antigen is known for it. This sample stems from a study of T cell responses to AZD1222 COVID-19 vaccine. In the study overall: Pooling of second doses given at about 4 or about 12 weeks was done.

Some clones are missing from TCRdb's copy, which holds only in-frame ones; the method was immunoSEQ multiplex PCR. The profile shows roughly 80,000 clones, 90% of them singletons. The germline V gene has CDR1 LGHDT and CDR2 YNNKEL (reference sequence). This CDR3 has 15 residues. Trimming took 4 bases from V and 2 from J, leaving 12 bases between them. Overall study results and limits: Clonal diversity was possibly underestimated; the donors were predominantly white British and more often female. Unmutated variant regions reportedly attract nearly half of all spike-specific TCRs. The repertoires were collected only after the peak T cell response.

The receptor comes from an adult in good health. The chain links TRBV3-1 (or the pseudogene TRBV3-2) to TRBJ1-5; D is unclear. The sequences come from peripheral blood, collected on day 0 of AZD1222 vaccination. Written as DNA, the CDR3 is TGTGCCAGCAGCCCGACACGGGGAGGCAATCAGCCCCAGCATTTT. It yields the protein CASSPTRGGNQPQHF.